This TCR beta chain originates from a study of radiotherapy plus CTLA-4 blockade in lung cancer. Whole-study findings and limits: Peripheral blood showed expansion of tumor-derived TCR clones after radiotherapy and ipilimumab. Increased serum interferon-beta after radiation also reportedly predicted response strongly.

Patients in the study, people with chemo-refractory metastatic non-small-cell lung cancer, received focal radiation plus ipilimumab CTLA-4 blockade. Assay used: immunoSEQ multiplex PCR; TCRdb lists only in-frame clones, some missing. This sample has over 60,000 clones; around 87% occur once, and the top ten carry 35% to 50%. Points on this clone: The antigen is undetermined.

V was pared by 0 bases and J by 2 bases, with 9 bases between. CDR3 length: 15 residues. Looked up from germline, CDR1 is SGHDT and CDR2 is YYEEEE. The chain has TRBV5-6 and TRBJ2-1, with a tentative D call TRBD2 (5 bases). This specimen consisted of peripheral blood, obtained from a patient treated with radiotherapy plus ipilimumab. This TCR derives from a human donor with non-small cell lung cancer that progressed on radiotherapy plus ipilimumab. This CDR3 reads CASSLGVGTYNEQFF. The DNA for the CDR3 is TGTGCCAGCAGCTTGGGTGTCGGGACCTACAATGAGCAGTTCTTC.